The entry below gives a single T cell receptor beta chain sequence along with its context. MiXCR, applied by TCRdb to the 5' RACE reads, yields one record per CDR3 protein. This sample has 1.5 million to 2 million distinct CDR3 sequences; more than 30% occur once, and the top ten carry about 0.27%. This entry belongs to a study of identical twins. The CDR3 runs to 19 residues. With 3 bases removed from V and 0 bases from J, the gap between germline ends came to 19 bases. CDR1 is KGHDR, CDR2 SFDVKD, per germline. This sequence was found in a newborn girl in good health. The V gene is TRBV24-1, the J gene TRBJ2-2; maybe TRBD1 (7 bases). The sequenced sample consisted of cord blood. CDR3 sequence (DNA): TGTGCCACCAGTGATGCCGCGGGACAGCCATTCGCGAACACCGGGGAGCTGTTTTTT. The encoded protein is CATSDAAGQPFANTGELFF.